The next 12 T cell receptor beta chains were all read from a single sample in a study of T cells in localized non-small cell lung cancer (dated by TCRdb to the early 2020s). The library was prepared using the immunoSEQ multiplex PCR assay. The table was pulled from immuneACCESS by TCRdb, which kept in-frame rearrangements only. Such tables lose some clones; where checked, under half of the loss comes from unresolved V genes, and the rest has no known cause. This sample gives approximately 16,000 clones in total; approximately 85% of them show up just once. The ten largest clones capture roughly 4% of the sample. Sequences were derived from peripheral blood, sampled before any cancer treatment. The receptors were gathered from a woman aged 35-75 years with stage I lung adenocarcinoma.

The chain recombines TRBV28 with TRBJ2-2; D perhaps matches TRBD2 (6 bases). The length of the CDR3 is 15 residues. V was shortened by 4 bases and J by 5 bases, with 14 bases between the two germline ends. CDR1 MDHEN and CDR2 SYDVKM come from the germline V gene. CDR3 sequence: CASSWDSRGTGELFF. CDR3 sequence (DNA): TGTGCCAGCAGTTGGGACTCCCGAGGAACCGGGGAGCTGTTTTTT. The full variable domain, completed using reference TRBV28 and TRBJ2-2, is DVKVTQSSRYLVKRTGEKVFLECVQDMDHENMFWYRQDPGLGLRLIYFSYDVKMKEKGDIPEGYSVSREKKERFSLILESASTNQTSMYLCASSWDSRGTGELFFGEGSRLTVL.

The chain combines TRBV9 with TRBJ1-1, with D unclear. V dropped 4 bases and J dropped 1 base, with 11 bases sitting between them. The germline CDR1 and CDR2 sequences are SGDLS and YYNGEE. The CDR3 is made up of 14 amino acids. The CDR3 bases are TGTGCCAGCAGCAAGGAGGGTTGGAACACTGAAGCTTTCTTT. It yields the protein CASSKEGWNTEAFF.

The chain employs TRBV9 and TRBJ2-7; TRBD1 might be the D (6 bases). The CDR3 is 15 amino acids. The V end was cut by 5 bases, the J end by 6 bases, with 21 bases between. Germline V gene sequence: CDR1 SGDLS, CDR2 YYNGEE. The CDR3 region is CASSPQGNTLGEQYF. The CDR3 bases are TGTGCCAGCAGTCCGCAGGGGAATACCCTTGGCGAGCAGTACTTC.

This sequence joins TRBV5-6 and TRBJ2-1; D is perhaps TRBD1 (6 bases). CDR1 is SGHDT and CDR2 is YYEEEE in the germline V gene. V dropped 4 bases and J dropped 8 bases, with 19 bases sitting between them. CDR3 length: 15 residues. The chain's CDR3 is CASSATGYPMDEQFF. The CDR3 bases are TGTGCCAGCAGCGCGACAGGATATCCTATGGATGAGCAGTTCTTC.

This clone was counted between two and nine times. CDR3 DNA sequence: TGTGCCAGTAGTATAGGACAGGGAGCAGATACGCAGTATTTT. Its protein is CASSIGQGADTQYF. This chain joins TRBV19 and TRBJ2-3; 7 bases map to TRBD1. The V gene's germline CDR1 is LNHDA and CDR2 SQIVND (reference sequence). The length of the CDR3 is 14 residues. V trimming: 1 base; J trimming: 4 bases; junction bases outside the gene matches: 2.

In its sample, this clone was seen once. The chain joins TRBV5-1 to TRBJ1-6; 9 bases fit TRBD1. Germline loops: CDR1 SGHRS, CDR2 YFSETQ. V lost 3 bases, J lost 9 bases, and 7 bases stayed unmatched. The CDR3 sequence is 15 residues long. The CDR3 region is CASSSKGQGGSPLHF. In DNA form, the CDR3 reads TGCGCCAGCAGCTCGAAGGGACAGGGCGGTTCACCCCTCCACTTT.

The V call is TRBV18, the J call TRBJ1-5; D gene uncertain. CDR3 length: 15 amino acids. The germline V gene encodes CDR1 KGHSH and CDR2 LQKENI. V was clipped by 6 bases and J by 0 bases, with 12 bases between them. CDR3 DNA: TGTGCCAGCTCTCCTACGGGGTATAGCAATCAGCCCCAGCATTTT. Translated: CASSPTGYSNQPQHF.

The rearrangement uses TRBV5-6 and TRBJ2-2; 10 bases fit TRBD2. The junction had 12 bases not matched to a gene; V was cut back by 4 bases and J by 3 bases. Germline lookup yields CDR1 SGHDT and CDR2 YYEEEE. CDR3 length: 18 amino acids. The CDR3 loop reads CASSPPGSGGLYTGELFF. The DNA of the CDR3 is TGTGCCAGCAGCCCACCCGGTAGCGGGGGGCTCTACACCGGGGAGCTGTTTTTT.

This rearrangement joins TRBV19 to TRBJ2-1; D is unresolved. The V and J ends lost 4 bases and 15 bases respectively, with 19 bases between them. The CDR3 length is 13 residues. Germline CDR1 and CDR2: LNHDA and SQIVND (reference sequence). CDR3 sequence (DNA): TGTGCCAGTAGTACCACCCCGACGGCCCGACGGTTCTTC. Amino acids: CASSTTPTARRFF.

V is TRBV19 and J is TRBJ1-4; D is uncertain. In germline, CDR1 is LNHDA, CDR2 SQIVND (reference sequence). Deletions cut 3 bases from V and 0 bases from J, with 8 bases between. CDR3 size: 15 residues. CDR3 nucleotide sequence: TGTGCCAGTAGTATCCGGCGTGCAACTAATGAAAAACTGTTTTTT. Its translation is CASSIRRATNEKLFF.

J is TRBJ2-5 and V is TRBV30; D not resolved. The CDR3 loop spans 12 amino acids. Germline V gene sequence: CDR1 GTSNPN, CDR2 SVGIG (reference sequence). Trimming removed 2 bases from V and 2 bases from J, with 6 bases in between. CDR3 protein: CAWSPSQETQYF. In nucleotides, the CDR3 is TGTGCCTGGAGTCCGAGTCAAGAGACCCAGTACTTC.

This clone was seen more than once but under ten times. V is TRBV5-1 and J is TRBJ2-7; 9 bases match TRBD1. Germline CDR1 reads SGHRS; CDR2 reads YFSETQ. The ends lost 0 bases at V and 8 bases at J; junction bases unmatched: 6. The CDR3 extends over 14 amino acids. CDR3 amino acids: CASSLGQGDSKQYF. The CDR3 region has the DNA TGCGCCAGCAGCTTGGGACAGGGGGATTCGAAGCAGTACTTC.